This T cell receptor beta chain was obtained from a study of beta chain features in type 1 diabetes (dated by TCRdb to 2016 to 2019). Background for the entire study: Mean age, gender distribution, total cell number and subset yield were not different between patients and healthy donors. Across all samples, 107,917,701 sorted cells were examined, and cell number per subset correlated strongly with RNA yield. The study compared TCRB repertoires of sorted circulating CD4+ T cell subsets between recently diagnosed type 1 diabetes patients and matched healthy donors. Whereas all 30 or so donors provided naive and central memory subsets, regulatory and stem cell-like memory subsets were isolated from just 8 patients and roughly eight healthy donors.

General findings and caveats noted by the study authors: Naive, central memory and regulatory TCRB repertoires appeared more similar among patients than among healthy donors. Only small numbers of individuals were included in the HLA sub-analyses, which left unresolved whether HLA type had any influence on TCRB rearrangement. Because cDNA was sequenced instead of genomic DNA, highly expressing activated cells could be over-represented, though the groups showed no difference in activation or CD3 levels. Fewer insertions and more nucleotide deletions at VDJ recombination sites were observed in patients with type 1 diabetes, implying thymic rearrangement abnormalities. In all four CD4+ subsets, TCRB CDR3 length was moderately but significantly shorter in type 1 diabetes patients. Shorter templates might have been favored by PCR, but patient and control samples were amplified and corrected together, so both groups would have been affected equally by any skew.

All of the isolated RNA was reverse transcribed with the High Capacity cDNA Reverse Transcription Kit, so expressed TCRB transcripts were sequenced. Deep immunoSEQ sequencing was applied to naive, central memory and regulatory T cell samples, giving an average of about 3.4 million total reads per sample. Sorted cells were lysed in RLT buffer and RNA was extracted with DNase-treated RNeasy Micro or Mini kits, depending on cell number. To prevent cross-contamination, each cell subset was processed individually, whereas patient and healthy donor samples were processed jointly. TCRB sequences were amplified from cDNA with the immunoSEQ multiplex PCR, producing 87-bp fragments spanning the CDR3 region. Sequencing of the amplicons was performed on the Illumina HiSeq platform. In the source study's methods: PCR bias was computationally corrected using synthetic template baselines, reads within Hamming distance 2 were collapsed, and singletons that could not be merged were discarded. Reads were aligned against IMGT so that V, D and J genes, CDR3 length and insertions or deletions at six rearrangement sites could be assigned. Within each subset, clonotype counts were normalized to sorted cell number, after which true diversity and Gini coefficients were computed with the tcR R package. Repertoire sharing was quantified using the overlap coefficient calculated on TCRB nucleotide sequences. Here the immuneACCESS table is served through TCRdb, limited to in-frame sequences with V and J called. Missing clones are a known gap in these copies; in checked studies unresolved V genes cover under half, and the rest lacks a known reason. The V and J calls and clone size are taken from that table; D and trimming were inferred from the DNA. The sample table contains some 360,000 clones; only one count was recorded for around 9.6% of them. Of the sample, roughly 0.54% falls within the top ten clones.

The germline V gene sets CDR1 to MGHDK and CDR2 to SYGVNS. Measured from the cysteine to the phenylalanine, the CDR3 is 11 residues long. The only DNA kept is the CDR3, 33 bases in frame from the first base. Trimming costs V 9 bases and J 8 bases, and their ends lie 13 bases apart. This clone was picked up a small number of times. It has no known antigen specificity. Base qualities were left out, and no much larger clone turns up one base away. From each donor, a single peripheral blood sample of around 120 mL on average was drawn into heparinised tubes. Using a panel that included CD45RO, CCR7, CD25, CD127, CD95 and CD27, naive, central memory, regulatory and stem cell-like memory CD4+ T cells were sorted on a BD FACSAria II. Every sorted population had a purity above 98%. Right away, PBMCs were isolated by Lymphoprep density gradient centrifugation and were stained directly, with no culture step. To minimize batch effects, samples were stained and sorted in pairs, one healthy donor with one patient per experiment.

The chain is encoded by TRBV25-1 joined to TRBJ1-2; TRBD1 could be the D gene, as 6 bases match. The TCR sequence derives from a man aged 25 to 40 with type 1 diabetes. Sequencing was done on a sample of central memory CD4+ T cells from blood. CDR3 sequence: CASKTGRGYTF. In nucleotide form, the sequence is TGTGCCAGTAAGACAGGACGCGGCTACACCTTC.